Each of the 31 T cell receptor beta chains below was sequenced from the same sample in a study of identifying expanded T cells in peripheral blood. The data were produced by immunoSEQ multiplex PCR, yet TCRdb's version contains in-frame clones alone and is incomplete. The table has about 100,000 clones, around 89% seen once. Sequencing was carried out using blood. The source of these receptors is a person aged 18-70 years in good health.

This chain uses TRBV6-6 with TRBJ1-2, with D possibly TRBD1 on 5 matching bases. The V end lost 6 bases, the J end lost 7 bases, and 15 bases lay between the germline ends. This CDR3 region has 13 residues. CDR1 is MNHNY and CDR2 is SVGAGI in the germline V gene (reference sequence). The CDR3 DNA follows: TGTGCCAGCAGCCTCGACGGGGCGATTGGCTACACCTTC. Its protein is CASSLDGAIGYTF.

The chain employs TRBV7-8 and TRBJ1-1; D is unresolved. The V gene's germline CDR1 is SGHVS and CDR2 FQNEAQ. CDR3 length: 14 amino acids. Trimming took off 4 bases at V and 0 bases at J, with 9 bases between the two ends. The CDR3 coding sequence is TGTGCCAGCAGCTCGAATGAGATGAACACTGAAGCTTTCTTT. Protein: CASSSNEMNTEAFF.

This clone showed up just a few times. The sample has other DNA sequences that encode this CDR3 too. The rearrangement joins TRBV27 to TRBJ1-1; 7 bases map to TRBD1. The J segment lost 4 bases and the V segment lost 6 bases, leaving 11 bases of the junction unmatched. CDR3 length: 15 residues. Germline V gives CDR1 MNHEY, CDR2 SMNVEV (reference sequence). The CDR3 DNA reads TGTGCCAGCAGCTGGGGGGGGCAGGGGGGCACTGAAGCTTTCTTT. Protein: CASSWGGQGGTEAFF.

The V gene is TRBV7-2, the J gene TRBJ2-3, with D perhaps TRBD2 (6 bases). This CDR3 comprises 17 residues. Between the trimmed V and J ends, which lost 1 base and 1 base, there was a span of 15 bases. Germline V gives CDR1 SGHTA, CDR2 FQGNSA. The CDR3 region has the DNA TGTGCCAGCAGCTTAGATCAGGCCGGCGGGGGCACAGATACGCAGTATTTT. Encoded protein: CASSLDQAGGGTDTQYF.

The V gene is TRBV19, the J gene TRBJ1-2; 10 bases match TRBD1. With V trimmed by 5 bases and J by 8 bases, 14 bases remained unmatched. The CDR3 has 16 amino acids. The germline CDR1 and CDR2 sequences are LNHDA and SQIVND (reference sequence). Here the CDR3 DNA reads TGTGCCAGTAGTGCCGACGGGACAGGGGATCTATCGGGCTACACCTTC. This translates into CASSADGTGDLSGYTF.

The chain recombines TRBV7-9 with TRBJ1-3; D might be TRBD1 (6 bases). In germline, CDR1 is SEHNR, CDR2 FQNEAQ (reference sequence). V was trimmed by 4 bases and J by 0 bases, leaving 10 bases between them. The CDR3 length is 15 residues. The DNA for the CDR3 is TGTGCCAGCAGCTCCAGGGGATCCTCTGGAAACACCATATATTTT. Translation: CASSSRGSSGNTIYF.

V gene TRBV11-2 combines with J gene TRBJ2-7; D is undetermined. Trimming pared 5 bases from V and 2 bases from J, leaving 16 bases between. Germline V gives CDR1 SGHAT, CDR2 FQNNGV. The CDR3 is 15 residues long. CDR3 bases: TGTGCCAGCAGCATCCGGACGGAACAACCCTACGAGCAGTACTTC. It codes for CASSIRTEQPYEQYF.

V gene TRBV30 combines with J gene TRBJ2-7; D possibly matches TRBD1 or TRBD2 (7 bases each). V was trimmed by 2 bases and J by 5 bases, leaving 16 bases between them. Germline values: CDR1 GTSNPN, CDR2 SVGIG (reference sequence). This CDR3 comprises 14 residues. Written as DNA, the CDR3 is TGTGCCTGGAGTTCAGGGGGAGGGATGAACGAGCAGTACTTC. It translates to CAWSSGGGMNEQYF.

The chain recombines TRBV9 with TRBJ1-6, with a tentative D call TRBD1 (5 bases). The germline gives CDR1 SGDLS, CDR2 YYNGEE. CDR3 length equals 14 residues. Trimming left V 5 bases short and J 3 bases short, with 9 bases between. CDR3: CASRGGNYNSPLHF. In DNA form, the CDR3 reads TGTGCCAGCAGGGGGGGAAACTATAATTCACCCCTCCACTTT.

V and J are TRBV6-5 and TRBJ2-2; D perhaps matches TRBD2 (6 bases). V lost 2 bases and J lost 0, with 7 bases in between. This CDR3 contains 15 residues. The V gene's germline CDR1 is MNHEY and CDR2 SVGAGI. This CDR3 is CASSYGLTNTGELFF. CDR3 coding DNA: TGTGCCAGCAGTTACGGACTAACGAACACCGGGGAGCTGTTTTTT.

The chain is built from TRBV7-8 and TRBJ2-7; D unresolved. V was cut by 3 bases and J by 5 bases, with 14 bases left in between. There are 14 residues in the CDR3. The germline V gene encodes CDR1 SGHVS and CDR2 FQNEAQ. CDR3 bases: TGTGCCAGCAGCTTGTGGTCCAGCGTCAACGAGCAGTACTTC. Protein: CASSLWSSVNEQYF.

The chain joins TRBV1 to TRBJ1-1. TRBV1 is a pseudogene locus. This CDR3 region has 15 residues. CDR3 protein: CTSRIPGRKNTEAFF. The CDR3 DNA sequence: TGCACCAGCAGAATACCGGGACGGAAGAACACTGAAGCTTTCTTT.

This clone was seen a single time. The sample has other DNA sequences that encode this CDR3 too. J is TRBJ2-5 and V is TRBV7-2, with 10 bases matching TRBD1. V lost 3 bases and J lost 5; bases outside the gene matches: 3. The CDR3 spans 14 residues. Looked up from germline, CDR1 is SGHTA and CDR2 is FQGNSA. The CDR3 nucleotides read TGTGCCAGCAGCTTGACAGGGGGCTGGGAGACCCAGTACTTC. Translating gives CASSLTGGWETQYF. The variable domain in full, completed from reference TRBV7-2 and TRBJ2-5, reads GAGVSQSPSNKVTEKGKDVELRCDPISGHTALYWYRQSLGQGLEFLIYFQGNSAPDKSGLPSDRFSAERTGGSVSTLTIQRTQQEDSAVYLCASSLTGGWETQYFGPGTRLLVL.

The gene calls are TRBV2 and TRBJ2-3; D perhaps matches TRBD2 (6 bases). CDR1 and CDR2 (germline): SNHLY, FYNNEI. V was pared by 6 bases and J by 5 bases, with 6 bases between. The CDR3 sequence is 11 residues long. CDR3 DNA: TGTGCCAGCAGGGGGGGAGATACGCAGTATTTT. It specifies CASRGGDTQYF. The whole variable domain, remainder taken from reference TRBV2 and TRBJ2-3, is EPEVTQTPSHQVTQMGQEVILRCVPISNHLYFYWYRQILGQKVEFLVSFYNNEISEKSEIFDDQFSVERPDGSNFTLKIRSTKLEDSAMYFCASRGGDTQYFGPGTRLTVL.

This clone was counted a single time. The chain carries TRBV30 and TRBJ1-5; D uncertain. This CDR3 is 13 amino acids long. V was shortened by 5 bases and J by 0 bases, with 8 bases between the two germline ends. The germline V gene encodes CDR1 GTSNPN and CDR2 SVGIG (reference sequence). The CDR3 is CAWGPYSNQPQHF. The CDR3 region has the DNA TGTGCCTGGGGACCTTATAGCAATCAGCCCCAGCATTTT.

This clone has a single count. The V and J genes are TRBV7-2 and TRBJ2-1; possibly TRBD2 for D (6 bases). This CDR3 has 15 amino acids. Germline V gene sequence: CDR1 SGHTA, CDR2 FQGNSA. V was trimmed by 0 bases and J by 2 bases, leaving 8 bases between them. The CDR3 spells CASSLARLAYNEQFF. The DNA of the CDR3 is TGTGCCAGCAGCTTAGCTCGACTAGCCTACAATGAGCAGTTCTTC. Looking up the rest from reference TRBV7-2 and TRBJ2-1 gives the full variable domain: GAGVSQSPSNKVTEKGKDVELRCDPISGHTALYWYRQSLGQGLEFLIYFQGNSAPDKSGLPSDRFSAERTGGSVSTLTIQRTQQEDSAVYLCASSLARLAYNEQFFGPGTRLTVL.

V and J are TRBV4-2 and TRBJ1-4; D gene ambiguous. The length of the CDR3 is 15 residues. Germline V gives CDR1 LGHNA, CDR2 YNFKEQ. The V end was cut by 4 bases, the J end by 4 bases, with 13 bases between. The CDR3 loop is CASSPRWTGNEKLFF. In nucleotides, the CDR3 is TGTGCCAGCAGCCCCCGTTGGACCGGTAATGAAAAACTGTTTTTT.

The V and J genes are TRBV30 and TRBJ1-5, with D perhaps matching TRBD1 (5 bases). Germline assignment: CDR1 GTSNPN and CDR2 SVGIG (reference sequence). The CDR3 totals 14 residues. The ends were cut back, 4 bases at V and 7 bases at J, with 17 bases in the middle. The CDR3 loop reads CAWTPGLGDQPQHF. For the CDR3, the DNA is TGTGCCTGGACTCCGGGACTCGGGGACCAGCCCCAGCATTTT.

This clone showed up just once. V gene TRBV19 combines with J gene TRBJ1-5; D is undetermined. Germline-derived CDR1 and CDR2 are LNHDA and SQIVND (reference sequence). The germline V and J ends were trimmed by 6 bases and 3 bases, with 6 bases remaining between them. This CDR3 comprises 12 residues. In DNA, the CDR3 is TGTGCCAGTAGGGTTCTCAATCAGCCCCAGCATTTT. Translating it yields CASRVLNQPQHF.

V is TRBV19 and J is TRBJ1-2; D may be TRBD1 (5 bases). Germline V gene data show CDR1 as LNHDA and CDR2 as SQIVND (reference sequence). V shed 5 bases and J shed 2 bases, with 9 bases lying between them. This CDR3 has 13 amino acids. The CDR3 DNA reads TGTGCCAGTAGTTGGGGGAACAACTATGGCTACACCTTC. It is translated as CASSWGNNYGYTF.

The chain combines TRBV5-8 with TRBJ2-5; D not resolved. The V gene's germline CDR1 is SGHTS and CDR2 YDEGEE. This CDR3 is built from 15 residues. V lost 0 bases and J 5 bases, leaving 14 bases between the germline ends. CDR3 coding DNA: TGTGCCAGCAGCTTGGCCTCGAACCTAGGGGAGACCCAGTACTTC. Its protein is CASSLASNLGETQYF. The full variable domain, completed using reference TRBV5-8 and TRBJ2-5, is EAGVTQSPTHLIKTRGQQATLRCSPISGHTSVYWYQQALGLGLQFLLWYDEGEERNRGNFPPRFSGRQFPNYSSELNVNALELEDSALYLCASSLASNLGETQYFGPGTRLLVL.

This CDR3 reads CASSIVFALEGPTNEKLFF. The CDR3 DNA reads TGTGCCAGTAGTATAGTCTTTGCCCTCGAAGGTCCGACTAATGAAAAACTGTTTTTT. The V call is TRBV19, the J call TRBJ1-4; no reliable D call. Germline CDR1 is LNHDA and CDR2 is SQIVND (reference sequence). Trimming cost V 1 base and J 2 bases, with 20 bases left between them. The CDR3 totals 19 residues. The variable domain in full, with the rest retrieved from reference TRBV19 and TRBJ1-4, is DGGITQSPKYLFRKEGQNVTLSCEQNLNHDAMYWYRQDPGQGLRLIYYSQIVNDFQKGDIAEGYSVSREKKESFPLTVTSAQKNPTAFYLCASSIVFALEGPTNEKLFFGSGTQLSVL.

V is TRBV14 and J is TRBJ1-2, with a tentative D call TRBD1 (6 bases). The CDR3 contains 13 residues. Trimming took 1 base from V and 8 from J, leaving 11 bases between them. Germline CDR1 SGHDN, CDR2 FVKESK. CDR3 in amino acids: CASSQAGVYGYTF. The DNA for the CDR3 is TGTGCCAGCAGCCAAGCAGGGGTTTACGGCTACACCTTC. The full variable domain, its missing parts supplied by reference TRBV14 and TRBJ1-2, is EAGVTQFPSHSVIEKGQTVTLRCDPISGHDNLYWYRRVMGKEIKFLLHFVKESKQDESGMPNNRFLAERTGGTYSTLKVQPAELEDSGVYFCASSQAGVYGYTFGSGTRLTVV.

CDR3 sequence (DNA): TGTGCCAGTAGTATATTGGGGGGCACTCAGCCCCAGCATTTT. Protein: CASSILGGTQPQHF. V is TRBV19 and J is TRBJ1-5; perhaps TRBD1 as D (6 bases). Trimming took 2 bases from V and 6 from J, leaving 11 bases between them. Germline-derived CDR1 and CDR2 are LNHDA and SQIVND (reference sequence). This CDR3 has 14 amino acids.

The chain joins TRBV30 to TRBJ1-5, with a tentative D call TRBD1 (5 bases). The CDR3 spans 13 residues. V was pared by 1 base and J by 7 bases, with 11 bases between. Germline values: CDR1 GTSNPN, CDR2 SVGIG (reference sequence). The CDR3 DNA sequence: TGTGCCTGGAGTGCCAGGGCAAAACAGCCCCAGCATTTT. Translated, it gives CAWSARAKQPQHF.

The rearrangement joins TRBV27 to TRBJ2-3; no clear D gene. Germline V gene lookup returns CDR1 MNHEY and CDR2 SMNVEV (reference sequence). Trimming took 3 bases from V and 6 from J, leaving 10 bases between them. The CDR3 is 13 residues long. CDR3 nucleotides: TGTGCCAGCAGTTTCGTGGGTGGTGATACGCAGTATTTT. This translates into CASSFVGGDTQYF.

J is TRBJ1-3 and V is TRBV7-2; D is ambiguous. CDR3 size: 12 residues. Germline CDR1 and CDR2: SGHTA and FQGNSA. V dropped 5 bases and J dropped 5 bases, with 7 bases sitting between them. CDR3 nucleotides: TGTGCCAGCAGCCATTCAAGAAACACCATATATTTT. Protein product: CASSHSRNTIYF.

The V gene is TRBV6-5, the J gene TRBJ2-1; D perhaps matches TRBD2 (5 bases). Germline assignment: CDR1 MNHEY and CDR2 SVGAGI. There are 12 residues in the CDR3. V lost 5 bases and J 5 bases, leaving 7 bases between the germline ends. The CDR3 nucleotides are TGTGCCAGCAGTCCCGGGAACAATGAGCAGTTCTTC. This encodes CASSPGNNEQFF.

The rearrangement uses TRBV28 and TRBJ2-7, with 9 bases that match TRBD1. V shed 5 bases, J shed 1 base, and the junction held 9 bases outside the gene matches. CDR1 MDHEN and CDR2 SYDVKM come from the germline V gene. The length of the CDR3 is 16 residues. In DNA, the CDR3 is TGTGCCAGCAGTCCACCCGGACAGGGGAGGTCCTACGAGCAGTACTTC. It encodes CASSPPGQGRSYEQYF.

The chain is built from TRBV7-8 and TRBJ1-4, with 8 bases identical to TRBD1. V lost 3 bases, J lost 6 bases, and 6 bases stayed unmatched. Germline loops: CDR1 SGHVS, CDR2 FQNEAQ. CDR3 size: 15 residues. The CDR3 reads CASSFQGASDEKLFF. The CDR3 nucleotides read TGTGCCAGCAGCTTCCAGGGGGCATCGGATGAAAAACTGTTTTTT.

The chain joins TRBV7-2 to TRBJ1-1, with TRBD1 matching over 8 bases. Germline V gene sequence: CDR1 SGHTA, CDR2 FQGNSA. The CDR3 is 15 amino acids. Trimming removed 5 bases from V and 3 bases from J; junction bases left unmatched: 8. The CDR3 is CASSPFQGADTEAFF. CDR3 nucleotides: TGTGCCAGCAGCCCGTTCCAGGGGGCCGACACTGAAGCTTTCTTT.